This passage covers 20 T cell receptor beta chains from one sample sequenced in a study of blood T cell repertoires in COVID-19. Sequenced by immunoSEQ multiplex PCR; TCRdb stores in-frame clones only, minus some. The table lists roughly 200,000 clones, approximately 90% of them singletons, with over 1% in the top ten. Sample: PBMCs or T cells enriched from blood (not recorded which). The receptors were gathered from a man aged 25-45 years who had recovered from COVID-19.

The rearrangement links TRBV4-1 to TRBJ1-3; D is possibly TRBD1 (5 bases). Germline lookup yields CDR1 MGHRA and CDR2 YSYEKL. There are 16 residues in the CDR3. The V gene lost 6 bases and the J gene lost 2 bases, with 17 bases spanning the gap. CDR3 residues: CASRVTGTTTGNTIYF. The CDR3 nucleotides are TGCGCCAGCAGGGTAACAGGAACGACAACTGGAAACACCATATATTTT.

J is TRBJ2-1 and V is TRBV4-3, with D unclear. CDR1 is LGHNA and CDR2 is YSLEER in the germline V gene. V was shortened by 0 bases and J by 6 bases, with 9 bases between the two germline ends. The CDR3 spans 14 residues. The CDR3 DNA reads TGCGCCAGCAGCCAAGATAACGTCGGCAATGAGCAGTTCTTC. Translated, it gives CASSQDNVGNEQFF.

This chain joins TRBV16 and TRBJ1-3; D is uncertain. Germline V lookup: CDR1 KGHSY, CDR2 FQNENV. V dropped 0 bases and J dropped 4 bases, with 10 bases sitting between them. CDR3 length: 15 amino acids. CDR3 sequence: CASSQSRGLGNTIYF. The CDR3, as DNA: TGTGCCAGCAGCCAATCCAGAGGGTTAGGAAACACCATATATTTT.

The chain has TRBV27 and TRBJ2-7; maybe TRBD1 (6 bases). This CDR3 spans 16 amino acids. V shed 6 bases and J shed 2 bases, with 20 bases lying between them. Germline loops: CDR1 MNHEY, CDR2 SMNVEV (reference sequence). The CDR3 sequence: CASSSSTGMPPYEQYF. CDR3 coding DNA: TGTGCCAGCAGCTCGTCAACAGGGATGCCCCCCTACGAGCAGTACTTC.

The chain recombines TRBV3-1 (or the pseudogene TRBV3-2) with TRBJ2-5, with D unclear. The V and J ends lost 6 bases and 4 bases respectively, with 9 bases between them. The CDR3 sequence is 12 residues long. CDR1 and CDR2 from the germline V gene are LGHDT and YNNKEL (reference sequence). CDR3 DNA sequence: TGTGCCAGCAGTCGCCTCGGAGAGACCCAGTACTTC. Translation gives CASSRLGETQYF.

In this sample, this clone turned up once. The chain joins TRBV6-2 or TRBV6-3 to TRBJ2-1, with D unresolved. The CDR3 consists of 11 residues. V was cut by 2 bases and J by 9 bases, with 5 bases left in between. Germline CDR1 and CDR2: MNHEY and SVGEGT. The chain's CDR3 is CASSYPSEQFF. CDR3 nucleotides: TGTGCCAGCAGTTACCCTAGTGAGCAGTTCTTC.

This chain links TRBV27 with TRBJ1-5; 7 nucleotides align to TRBD1. Germline CDR1 and CDR2: MNHEY and SMNVEV (reference sequence). The CDR3 spans 13 residues. Trimming at V came to 5 bases and at J to 4 bases, leaving 2 bases not matched to a gene. The CDR3 nucleotides read TGTGCCAGCAGTAGGACAGGAAATCAGCCCCAGCATTTT. Protein product: CASSRTGNQPQHF.

The rearrangement links TRBV28 to TRBJ1-6, with D unresolved. This CDR3 has 12 amino acids. Germline CDR1 is MDHEN and CDR2 is SYDVKM. Trimming pared 8 bases from V and 8 bases from J, leaving 10 bases between. The CDR3 DNA reads TGTGCCAGCGTAGCCCCATATTCACCCCTCCACTTT. Translated: CASVAPYSPLHF.

The chain carries TRBV9 and TRBJ1-1, with 7 bases identical to TRBD1. The germline CDR1 and CDR2 sequences are SGDLS and YYNGEE. The V segment lost 3 bases and the J segment 0 bases; nucleotides outside the gene matches: 8. The CDR3 is made up of 16 amino acids. The CDR3 nucleotides are TGTGCCAGCAGCGCCCTTAGGGACAGTATGAACACTGAAGCTTTCTTT. Amino acids: CASSALRDSMNTEAFF.

The V call is TRBV5-5, the J call TRBJ2-3; TRBD1 agrees at 9 bases. Germline V gene sequence: CDR1 SGHKS, CDR2 YYEKEE (reference sequence). Unmatched junction bases numbered 2, after V lost 2 bases and J lost 4 bases. CDR3 length: 14 amino acids. The CDR3 region has the DNA TGTGCCAGCAGCTTAGGGACAGGGTCAGATACGCAGTATTTT. Its protein is CASSLGTGSDTQYF.

This clone was detected only once. DNA for the CDR3: TGTGCCAGCGGCGGGCCTGGCGGGGGCGCCAAAGGGACGCAGTATTTT. Translated, it gives CASGGPGGGAKGTQYF. V gene TRBV25-1 combines with J gene TRBJ2-3; D is perhaps TRBD2 (7 bases). Germline CDR1 MGHDK, CDR2 SYGVNS. Trimming took 8 bases from V and 9 from J, leaving 27 bases between them. The CDR3 is 16 residues long. Full variable domain (missing parts from reference TRBV25-1 and TRBJ2-3): EADIYQTPRYLVIGTGKKITLECSQTMGHDKMYWYQQDPGMELHLIHYSYGVNSTEKGDLSSESTVSRIRTEHFPLTLESARPSHTSQYLCASGGPGGGAKGTQYFGPGTRLTVL.

This clone was seen many times. The rearrangement joins TRBV6-4 to TRBJ2-3; 10 nucleotides align to TRBD2. The ends lost 3 bases at V and 4 bases at J; junction bases unmatched: 4. The CDR3 totals 15 residues. The germline V gene has CDR1 MRHNA and CDR2 SNTAGT. CDR3 sequence: CASSESGGASDTQYF. The CDR3 DNA sequence: TGTGCCAGCAGTGAAAGCGGGGGGGCCTCAGATACGCAGTATTTT.

The rearrangement uses TRBV13 and TRBJ1-1; tentative D call: TRBD1 (6 bases). Between the trimmed V and J ends, which lost 5 bases and 3 bases, there was a span of 19 bases. CDR1 is PRHDT and CDR2 is FYEKMQ in the germline V gene (reference sequence). This CDR3 is built from 16 residues. The CDR3 DNA follows: TGTGCCAGCAGCATAATCAACGGGACAAAGGACACTGAAGCTTTCTTT. It yields the protein CASSIINGTKDTEAFF.

This clone was found once. This chain connects TRBV19 to TRBJ1-5, with 9 bases that match TRBD1. Trimming cost V 3 bases and J 3 bases; bases outside gene matches: 3. Per the germline V gene, CDR1 is LNHDA and CDR2 is SQIVND (reference sequence). The CDR3 extends over 15 amino acids. CDR3 nucleotide sequence: TGTGCCAGTAGTATTGGGACAGGGAACAATCAGCCCCAGCATTTT. This gives the protein CASSIGTGNNQPQHF.

The chain has TRBV28 and TRBJ2-7; possible D gene TRBD1, 6 bases. Trimming removed 2 bases from V and 2 bases from J, with 13 bases in between. The CDR3 extends over 15 amino acids. The germline V gene has CDR1 MDHEN and CDR2 SYDVKM. CDR3 DNA: TGTGCCAGCAGTTTAATGACGACAGGCACCTACGAGCAGTACTTC. Translated, it gives CASSLMTTGTYEQYF.

The genes are TRBV4-3 and TRBJ2-1, with D tentatively TRBD2 (6 bases). The V and J ends lost 8 bases and 1 base respectively, with 15 bases between them. In germline, CDR1 is LGHNA, CDR2 YSLEER. The CDR3 has 15 amino acids. CDR3 DNA sequence: TGCGCCAGCGGCCTGAGGCGGGATTCCTACAATGAGCAGTTCTTC. This sequence encodes CASGLRRDSYNEQFF.

The gene calls are TRBV11-2 and TRBJ1-4, with 7 bases fitting TRBD1. Trimming at V came to 5 bases and at J to 7 bases, leaving 7 bases not matched to a gene. This CDR3 spans 14 amino acids. The germline CDR1 and CDR2 sequences are SGHAT and FQNNGV. CDR3 sequence reads: CASSPTGVGEKLFF. DNA for the CDR3: TGTGCCAGCAGCCCAACAGGGGTGGGTGAAAAACTGTTTTTT. The whole variable domain, filled in from reference TRBV11-2 and TRBJ1-4, reads EAGVAQSPRYKIIEKRQSVAFWCNPISGHATLYWYQQILGQGPKLLIQFQNNGVVDDSQLPKDRFSAERLKGVDSTLKIQPAKLEDSAVYLCASSPTGVGEKLFFGSGTQLSVL.

This chain connects TRBV25-1 to TRBJ1-1; no firm D call. CDR1 is MGHDK, CDR2 SYGVNS, per germline. The length of the CDR3 is 14 residues. V was clipped by 2 bases and J by 4 bases, with 11 bases between them. The CDR3 reads CASSEIGEGTEAFF. CDR3 nucleotides: TGTGCCAGCAGTGAAATTGGGGAGGGCACTGAAGCTTTCTTT.

The rearrangement uses TRBV4-2 and TRBJ2-3; no firm D call. CDR1 LGHNA and CDR2 YNFKEQ come from the germline V gene. The CDR3 runs to 13 residues. V gave up 0 bases and J gave up 8 bases, with 9 bases separating them. As DNA, the CDR3 is TGTGCCAGCAGCCAAGATTCATCGGGTACGCAGTATTTT. Its protein is CASSQDSSGTQYF.

V and J are TRBV6-5 and TRBJ1-4; TRBD1 might be the D (6 bases). The CDR3 covers 15 residues. V gave up 0 bases and J gave up 5 bases, with 10 bases separating them. Germline V lookup: CDR1 MNHEY, CDR2 SVGAGI. The chain's CDR3 is CASSYSRGGNEKLFF. CDR3 nucleotides: TGTGCCAGCAGTTACTCGAGGGGGGGGAATGAAAAACTGTTTTTT.